Below, 10 T cell receptor beta chains from the same sample are listed, as sequenced in a study of T cells in Graves' hyperthyroidism and ophthalmopathy. TCR beta CDR3 region amplification was performed from RNA transcripts. First-round RT-PCR with HTBI primers amplified the TCR CDR3 region. TCRdb reanalysed the multiplex PCR reads using MiXCR and keeps one entry per CDR3 protein. This sample has some 250,000 distinct CDR3 sequences, with roughly 15% found just once. Sequenced input: blood. These TCRs come from a woman aged 40 to 50 with Graves' hyperthyroidism that later progressed to Graves' ophthalmopathy.

This clonotype came up many times. J is TRBJ2-1 and V is TRBV2, with 7 bases aligning to TRBD2. Germline CDR1 SNHLY, CDR2 FYNNEI. Germline trimming cut 6 bases from V and 6 bases from J; bases unmatched to any gene: 5. The CDR3 is 13 residues long. The CDR3 region is CASRLADINEQFF. DNA of the CDR3: TGTGCCAGCAGGCTAGCGGATATCAATGAGCAGTTCTTC.

This clonotype was seen a few times. A junction end diverges from the germline sequence, so it may reflect a read error. This rearrangement joins TRBV7-9 to TRBJ2-1; 14 positions match TRBD2. This CDR3 is 19 amino acids long. In germline, CDR1 is SEHNR, CDR2 FQNEAQ (reference sequence). The CDR3 loop reads CVSSLNTRRLAGGSYEQFF. The CDR3 DNA follows: TGTGTCAGCAGCTTAAACACTCGTAGACTAGCGGGAGGGTCATATGAGCAGTTCTTC. The complete variable domain, with remaining parts taken from reference TRBV7-9 and TRBJ2-1, reads DTGVSQNPRHKITKRGQNVTFRCDPISEHNRLYWYRQTLGQGPEFLTYFQNEAQLEKSRLLSDRFSAERPKGSFSTLEIQRTEQGDSAMYLCVSSLNTRRLAGGSYEQFFGPGTRLTVL.

This clonotype has ten or more counts. J is TRBJ1-1 and V is TRBV3-1, with unresolved D. The CDR3 extends over 13 amino acids. Trimming shortened V by 6 bases and J by 1 base, and 9 bases separated the two germline ends. CDR1 LGHDT and CDR2 YNNKEL come from the germline V gene (reference sequence). The CDR3 DNA reads as TGTGCCAGCAGACAAAGTCCGAACACTGAAGCTTTCTTT. This codes for CASRQSPNTEAFF.

This clonotype came up many times. This rearrangement joins TRBV20-1 to TRBJ2-2; TRBD2 matches 9 bases. Germline values: CDR1 DFQATT, CDR2 SNEGSKA (reference sequence). The CDR3 is 14 residues long. After removal of 7 bases from V and 4 bases from J, the junction contained 7 bases not matched to a gene. The CDR3 DNA reads as TGCAGTGTGATGACTAGCGGCATCACCGGGGAGCTGTTTTTT. Translated: CSVMTSGITGELFF.

This clonotype was seen ten or more times. The chain recombines TRBV30 with TRBJ2-1, with 14 bases fitting TRBD2. The CDR3 length is 19 residues. Trimming cost V 8 bases and J 0 bases; bases outside gene matches: 15. Looked up from germline, CDR1 is GTSNPN and CDR2 is SVGIG (reference sequence). The CDR3 sequence: CALDGGGLAGEGSYNEQFF. CDR3 sequence (DNA): TGTGCCCTGGACGGTGGGGGACTAGCGGGAGAGGGCTCCTACAATGAGCAGTTCTTC.

This clonotype was recorded many times. The J gene is TRBJ2-5, the V gene TRBV29-1; D not resolved. The CDR3 spans 13 residues. V gave up 7 bases and J gave up 0 bases, with 12 bases separating them. From germline, CDR1 is SQVTM and CDR2 ANQGSEA. The CDR3 DNA reads as TGCAGCGGAAGCCGGGTGTACCAAGAGACCCAGTACTTC. Translation gives CSGSRVYQETQYF.

This clonotype showed up many times. DNA of the CDR3: TGCAGTGCTAGAGATCCTCGGACAGCCCTCAACAATTCACCCCTCCACTTT. It encodes CSARDPRTALNNSPLHF. The J gene is TRBJ1-6, the V gene TRBV20-1, with D possibly TRBD1 on 6 matching bases. The CDR3 consists of 17 residues. V was shortened by 0 bases and J by 7 bases, with 19 bases between the two germline ends. Germline V lookup: CDR1 DFQATT, CDR2 SNEGSKA (reference sequence).

This clonotype was recorded many times. V is TRBV6-1 and J is TRBJ2-7; 8 bases are shared with TRBD1. Unmatched junction bases numbered 10, after V lost 4 bases and J lost 2 bases. This CDR3 has 16 residues. Germline loops: CDR1 MNHNS, CDR2 SASEGT. Written as DNA, the CDR3 is TGTGCCAGCAGTGCCGTAGCCGGGACAGGACCCTACGAGCAGTACTTC. Encoded protein: CASSAVAGTGPYEQYF.

For this clonotype: A clone one base away is much larger, so this may be a read error. This sequence joins TRBV24-1 and TRBJ1-1; no firm D call. This CDR3 is 14 amino acids long. Germline V gene data show CDR1 as KGHDR and CDR2 as SFDVKD. The CDR3 sequence is CATGGWNMNAEAFF. In DNA form, the CDR3 reads TGTGCCACCGGTGGCTGGAACATGAACGCTGAAGCTTTCTTT.

The table lists this clonotype with many counts. The chain combines TRBV10-3 with TRBJ2-5; no firm D call. Trimming removed 2 bases at V and 5 bases at J, with 15 bases between. The CDR3 extends over 15 amino acids. Looked up from germline, CDR1 is ENHRY and CDR2 is SYGVKD. The CDR3 sequence: CAISERRKMGETQYF. In DNA form, the CDR3 reads TGTGCCATCAGTGAGAGGAGAAAAATGGGGGAGACCCAGTACTTC.